The rows below give T cell receptor beta chains drawn from one sample of a study of T cells in Graves' hyperthyroidism and ophthalmopathy. One entry per CDR3 protein results from TCRdb running MiXCR on the multiplex PCR reads. In the table there are 600,000 to 800,000 distinct CDR3 sequences, roughly 32% of which are singletons. The sequencing input was blood. Source of these receptors: a woman in her thirties or forties with Graves' hyperthyroidism. CDR3s include the opening cysteine and the closing phenylalanine or tryptophan. A D gene is named only where the DNA matches it firmly. The size of a clone is reported for some rows only, either as once, few or many, or as a class for expanded clones.

j_call	d_call	v_call	clone_size	cdr3_aa	cdr3_nt
TRBJ2-7	TRBD1	TRBV7-9	few	CASSFGQGSNEQYF	TGTGCCAGCAGCTTTGGACAGGGGAGTAACGAGCAGTACTTC
TRBJ2-2	-	TRBV24-1	-	CATSDFCIRDDCTGELFF	TGTGCCACCAGTGATTTTTGTATTAGGGATGATTGCACCGGGGAGCTGTTTTTT
TRBJ1-1	-	TRBV10-3	-	CAISDVSVNTEAFF	TGTGCCATCAGTGACGTTTCCGTGAACACTGAAGCTTTCTTT
TRBJ2-7	TRBD1	TRBV5-4	once	CTSSRDRGIYEQYF	TGTACCAGCAGCCGGGACAGGGGTATCTACGAGCAGTACTTC
TRBJ1-2	-	TRBV5-8	few	CASSLESQLNYGYTF	TGTGCCAGCAGCTTGGAGTCCCAACTAAACTATGGCTACACCTTC
TRBJ2-5	TRBD2	TRBV20-1	many	CSARGGLVPKETQYF	TGCAGTGCTAGAGGGGGACTAGTCCCAAAAGAGACCCAGTACTTC
TRBJ1-3	-	TRBV28	-	CASSSSSSGNTIYF	TGTGCCAGCAGTTCCTCGAGCTCTGGAAACACCATATATTTT
TRBJ2-7	TRBD1	TRBV3-1	-	CASSQERDSYEQYF	TGTGCCAGCAGCCAAGAACGGGACAGCTACGAGCAGTACTTC
TRBJ1-4	TRBD1	TRBV9	once	CASSGGQGVNEKLFF	TGTGCCAGCAGCGGGGGACAGGGGGTTAATGAAAAACTGTTTTTT
TRBJ1-5	TRBD1	TRBV2	-	CASSLRKGQNNQPQHF	TGTGCCAGCAGTTTAAGAAAGGGACAGAACAATCAGCCCCAGCATTTT
TRBJ1-1	-	TRBV18	-	CASSSYLRGGTEAFF	TGTGCCAGCTCCTCATACTTAAGGGGAGGCACTGAAGCTTTCTTT
TRBJ1-1	-	TRBV4-1	few	CASSQDLGELANTEAFF	TGCGCCAGCAGCCAAGATTTAGGGGAGCTTGCGAACACTGAAGCTTTCTTT
TRBJ1-2	TRBD1	TRBV7-6	-	CASSSGQGSNYGYTF	TGTGCCAGCAGCTCAGGACAGGGAAGCAACTATGGCTACACCTTC
TRBJ2-7	-	TRBV13	few	CASSSTRHPYGQYF	TGTGCCAGCAGCTCAACCCGACACCCCTATGGGCAGTACTTC
TRBJ1-1	-	TRBV7-3	-	CASSQFGLLGNTEAFF	TGCGCCAGCAGCCAATTTGGGTTGTTGGGGAACACTGAAGCTTTCTTT
TRBJ2-5	TRBD1	TRBV9	once	CASSPPTGSRETQYF	TGTGCCAGCTCACCACCGACAGGGTCCAGGGAGACCCAGTACTTC
TRBJ1-1	TRBD1	TRBV25-1	-	CASYGQGLNTEAFF	TGTGCCAGTTACGGACAGGGCTTGAACACTGAAGCTTTCTTT
TRBJ1-3	-	TRBV7-2	-	CASSSGDTSGNTIYF	TGTGCCAGCAGTTCCGGGGACACCTCTGGAAACACCATATATTTT
TRBJ2-6	-	TRBV4-2	few	CASSQETDRRANVLTF	TGTGCCAGCAGCCAAGAGACAGACCGCCGGGCCAACGTCCTGACTTTC
TRBJ2-7	-	TRBV29-1	-	CSVETGWDGYEQYF	TGCAGCGTTGAAACCGGGTGGGATGGCTACGAGCAGTACTTC
TRBJ2-7	-	TRBV28	few	CASRSQGGGNEQYF	TGTGCCAGCAGATCCCAGGGGGGTGGGAACGAGCAGTACTTC
TRBJ1-2	-	TRBV7-9	many	CASSSWSDYTF	TGTGCCAGCAGCTCCTGGTCGGACTACACCTTC
TRBJ2-2	-	TRBV12-3/TRBV12-4	-	CASLNRDRRAGELFF	TGTGCCAGCCTTAATCGCGACAGAAGGGCCGGGGAGCTGTTTTTT
TRBJ1-3	TRBD1	TRBV2	many	CASEDRANGNTIYF	TGTGCCAGCGAGGACAGGGCAAATGGAAACACCATATATTTT
TRBJ2-7	TRBD1	TRBV10-3	few	CASRTGHYEQYF	TGTGCCAGTCGGACAGGTCACTACGAGCAGTACTTC
TRBJ2-3	TRBD2	TRBV6-1	-	CASTHMGAGRTDTQYF	TGTGCCAGCACCCATATGGGAGCGGGACGCACAGATACGCAGTATTTT
TRBJ1-3	TRBD1	TRBV9	many	CASSPKMGQGPGNTIYF	TGTGCCAGCAGCCCGAAGATGGGACAGGGACCTGGAAACACCATATATTTT
TRBJ2-5	-	TRBV7-2	-	CASGRGFLETQYF	TGTGCCAGCGGGAGGGGGTTTTTGGAGACCCAGTACTTC
TRBJ2-5	-	TRBV7-2	-	CASSPSAETQYF	TGTGCCAGCAGCCCTAGCGCGGAGACCCAGTACTTC